One sample yielded the 6 T cell receptor beta chains listed below, sequenced in a study of CD8 T cells in Susac syndrome. The RNA input was about 0.5 to 1 ug, and it was reverse transcribed with random hexamers. TCRdb recomputed calls from the immunoSEQ multiplex PCR reads with MiXCR, one row per CDR3 protein. This table has hundreds of thousands of distinct CDR3 sequences, around 93% appearing once. Sequencing was done on a sample of CD4+ T cells from PBMCs. These receptors all stem from a human donor with multiple sclerosis.

This clonotype appeared a single time. This rearrangement joins TRBV12-3 or TRBV12-4 to TRBJ2-7; no clear D. Trimming pared 2 bases from V and 2 bases from J, leaving 10 bases between. This CDR3 region has 14 residues. CDR3 DNA sequence: TGTGCCAGCAGTTTAATTCCCTCCCCCTACGAGCAGTACTTC. Its protein is CASSLIPSPYEQYF.

The chain employs TRBV29-1 and TRBJ2-7; the match to TRBD1 covers 11 bases. CDR3 size: 12 residues. The V gene's germline CDR1 is SQVTM and CDR2 ANQGSEA. With V trimmed by 7 bases and J by 5 bases, 4 bases remained unmatched. DNA for the CDR3: TGCAGCGGACGGACAGGGGGCAACGAGCAGTACTTC. It specifies CSGRTGGNEQYF.

V gene TRBV28 combines with J gene TRBJ1-1, with D perhaps TRBD1 (5 bases). Germline assignment: CDR1 MDHEN and CDR2 SYDVKM. V shed 6 bases and J shed 3 bases, with 26 bases lying between them. This CDR3 spans 18 amino acids. The CDR3 DNA sequence: TGTGCCAGCAGGGGAACCAGGGTAATGGGGATTTGGGACACTGAAGCTTTCTTT. It yields the protein CASRGTRVMGIWDTEAFF.

In this sample, this clonotype turned up once. The V gene is TRBV3-1, the J gene TRBJ1-6; D is unclear. CDR1 is LGHDT, CDR2 YNNKEL, per germline (reference sequence). This CDR3 comprises 16 residues. V lost 0 bases to trimming and J lost 8 bases, with 14 bases between them. The CDR3 loop reads CASSQDSAESYSPLHF. In DNA, the CDR3 is TGTGCCAGCAGCCAAGACTCGGCGGAATCGTATTCACCCCTCCACTTT.

The CDR3 reads CASSSPQLAGVHNEQFF. CDR3 nucleotide sequence: TGTGCCAGCAGCTCGCCCCAACTAGCGGGAGTGCACAATGAGCAGTTCTTC. The chain couples TRBV7-2 to TRBJ2-1; 11 nucleotides match TRBD2. The germline gives CDR1 SGHTA, CDR2 FQGNSA. There are 17 residues in the CDR3. V was clipped by 4 bases and J by 5 bases; unmatched bases: 10.

The table lists this clonotype with a count of one. V is TRBV2 and J is TRBJ2-3; D is undetermined. Trimming removed 7 bases at V and 0 bases at J, with 11 bases between. CDR3 length equals 14 residues. In germline, CDR1 is SNHLY, CDR2 FYNNEI. The DNA for the CDR3 is TGTGCCAGCAAGAACGGGCCTAGCACAGATACGCAGTATTTT. Its protein product is CASKNGPSTDTQYF.